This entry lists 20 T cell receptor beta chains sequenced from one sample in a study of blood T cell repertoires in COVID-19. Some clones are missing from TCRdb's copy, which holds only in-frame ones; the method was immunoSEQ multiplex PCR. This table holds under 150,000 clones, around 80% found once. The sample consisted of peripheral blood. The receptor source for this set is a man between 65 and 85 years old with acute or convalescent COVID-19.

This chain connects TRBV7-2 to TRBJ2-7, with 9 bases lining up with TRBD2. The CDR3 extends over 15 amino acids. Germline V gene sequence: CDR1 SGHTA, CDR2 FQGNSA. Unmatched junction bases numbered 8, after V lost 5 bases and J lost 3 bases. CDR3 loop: CASSQSGGHIYEQYF. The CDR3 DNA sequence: TGTGCCAGCAGCCAAAGCGGGGGGCATATCTACGAGCAGTACTTC.

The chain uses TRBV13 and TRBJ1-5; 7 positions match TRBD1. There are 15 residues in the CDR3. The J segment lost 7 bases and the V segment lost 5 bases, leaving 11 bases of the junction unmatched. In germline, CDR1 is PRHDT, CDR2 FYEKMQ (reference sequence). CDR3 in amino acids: CASSPEQGPGQPQHF. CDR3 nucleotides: TGTGCCAGCAGCCCAGAACAGGGGCCGGGGCAGCCCCAGCATTTT.

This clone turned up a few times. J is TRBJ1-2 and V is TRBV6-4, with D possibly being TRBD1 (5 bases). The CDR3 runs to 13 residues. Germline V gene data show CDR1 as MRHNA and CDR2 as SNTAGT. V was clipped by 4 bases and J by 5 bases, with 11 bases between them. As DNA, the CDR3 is TGTGCCAGCAGTGTCCACAGGATGTATGGCTACACCTTC. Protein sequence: CASSVHRMYGYTF.

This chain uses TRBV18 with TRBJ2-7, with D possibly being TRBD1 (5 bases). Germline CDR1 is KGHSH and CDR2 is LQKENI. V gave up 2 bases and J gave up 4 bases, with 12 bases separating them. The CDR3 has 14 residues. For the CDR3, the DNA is TGTGCCAGCTCACCAAGGCAGGGTGGGTACGAGCAGTACTTC. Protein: CASSPRQGGYEQYF.

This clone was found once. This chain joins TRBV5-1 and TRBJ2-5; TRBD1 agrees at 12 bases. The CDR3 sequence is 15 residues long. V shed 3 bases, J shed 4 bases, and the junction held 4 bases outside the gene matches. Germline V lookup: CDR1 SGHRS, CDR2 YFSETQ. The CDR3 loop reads CASSWGQGAGETQYF. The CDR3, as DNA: TGCGCCAGCAGCTGGGGACAGGGGGCGGGAGAGACCCAGTACTTC.

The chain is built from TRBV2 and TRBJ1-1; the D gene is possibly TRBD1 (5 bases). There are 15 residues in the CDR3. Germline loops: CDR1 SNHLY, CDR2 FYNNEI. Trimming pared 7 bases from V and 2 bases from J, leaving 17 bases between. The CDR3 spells CASTPPLRANTEAFF. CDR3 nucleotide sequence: TGTGCCAGCACCCCCCCTCTCAGGGCTAACACTGAAGCTTTCTTT.

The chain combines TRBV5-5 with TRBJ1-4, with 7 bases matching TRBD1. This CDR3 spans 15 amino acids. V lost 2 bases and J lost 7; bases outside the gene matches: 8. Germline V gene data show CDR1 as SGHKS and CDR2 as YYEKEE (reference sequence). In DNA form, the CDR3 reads TGTGCCAGCAGCTTAACAGGGCAGGGGGGTGAAAAACTGTTTTTT. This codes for CASSLTGQGGEKLFF.

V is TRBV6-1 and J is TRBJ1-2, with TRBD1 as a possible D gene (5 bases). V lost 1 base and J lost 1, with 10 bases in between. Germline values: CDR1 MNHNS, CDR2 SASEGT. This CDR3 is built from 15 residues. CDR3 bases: TGTGCCAGCAGTGAAGGCGGGGGGGATAACTATGGCTACACCTTC. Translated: CASSEGGGDNYGYTF.

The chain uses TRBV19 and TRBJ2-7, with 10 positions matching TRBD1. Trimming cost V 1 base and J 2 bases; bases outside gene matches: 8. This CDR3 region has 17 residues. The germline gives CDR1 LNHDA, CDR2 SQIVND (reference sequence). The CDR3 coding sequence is TGTGCCAGTAGTATAGGACAGGGGGCAAGTACGCCCTACGAGCAGTACTTC. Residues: CASSIGQGASTPYEQYF. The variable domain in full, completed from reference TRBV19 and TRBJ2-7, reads DGGITQSPKYLFRKEGQNVTLSCEQNLNHDAMYWYRQDPGQGLRLIYYSQIVNDFQKGDIAEGYSVSREKKESFPLTVTSAQKNPTAFYLCASSIGQGASTPYEQYFGPGTRLTVT.

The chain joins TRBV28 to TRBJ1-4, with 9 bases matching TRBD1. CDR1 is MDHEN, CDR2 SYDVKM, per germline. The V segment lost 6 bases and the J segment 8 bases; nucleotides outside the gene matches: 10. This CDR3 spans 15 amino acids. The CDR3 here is CASSRTGGLDEKLFF. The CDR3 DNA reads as TGTGCCAGCAGCCGAACAGGGGGCTTGGACGAAAAACTGTTTTTT. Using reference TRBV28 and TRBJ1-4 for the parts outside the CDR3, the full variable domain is DVKVTQSSRYLVKRTGEKVFLECVQDMDHENMFWYRQDPGLGLRLIYFSYDVKMKEKGDIPEGYSVSREKKERFSLILESASTNQTSMYLCASSRTGGLDEKLFFGSGTQLSVL.

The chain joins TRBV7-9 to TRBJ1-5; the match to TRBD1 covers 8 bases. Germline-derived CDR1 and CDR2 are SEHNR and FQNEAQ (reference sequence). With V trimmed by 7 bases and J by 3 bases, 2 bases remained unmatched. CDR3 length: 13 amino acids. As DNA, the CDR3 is TGTGCCAGCACGGGACAGGACAATCAGCCCCAGCATTTT. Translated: CASTGQDNQPQHF.

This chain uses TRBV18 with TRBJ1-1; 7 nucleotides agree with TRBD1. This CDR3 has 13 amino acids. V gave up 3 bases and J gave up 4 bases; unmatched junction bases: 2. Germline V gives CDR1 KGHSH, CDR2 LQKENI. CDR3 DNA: TGTGCCAGCTCACCCTCAGGGGGCACTGAAGCTTTCTTT. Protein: CASSPSGGTEAFF.

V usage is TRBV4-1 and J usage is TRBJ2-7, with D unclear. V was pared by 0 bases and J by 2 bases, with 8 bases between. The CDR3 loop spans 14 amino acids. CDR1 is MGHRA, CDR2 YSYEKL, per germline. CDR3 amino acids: CASSQEAQAYEQYF. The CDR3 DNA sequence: TGCGCCAGCAGCCAAGAGGCCCAAGCCTACGAGCAGTACTTC.

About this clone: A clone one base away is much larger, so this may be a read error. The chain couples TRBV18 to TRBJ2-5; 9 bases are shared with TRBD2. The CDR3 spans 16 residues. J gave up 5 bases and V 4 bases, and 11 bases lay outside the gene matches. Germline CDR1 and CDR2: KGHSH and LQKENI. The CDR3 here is CASSLEGGGARETQYF. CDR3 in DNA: TGTGCCAGCTCACTTGAAGGCGGGGGGGCCCGGGAGACCCAGTACTTC.

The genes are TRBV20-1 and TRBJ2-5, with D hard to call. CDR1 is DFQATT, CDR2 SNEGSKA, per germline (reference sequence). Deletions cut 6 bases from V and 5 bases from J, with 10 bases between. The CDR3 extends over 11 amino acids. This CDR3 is CSALYPETQYF. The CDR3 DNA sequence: TGCAGTGCCCTCTACCCTGAGACCCAGTACTTC.

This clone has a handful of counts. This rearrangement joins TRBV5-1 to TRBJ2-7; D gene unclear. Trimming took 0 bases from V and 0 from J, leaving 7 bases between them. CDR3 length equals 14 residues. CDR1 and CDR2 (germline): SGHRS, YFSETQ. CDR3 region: CASSLDYFSYEQYF. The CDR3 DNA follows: TGCGCCAGCAGCTTGGACTATTTCTCCTACGAGCAGTACTTC. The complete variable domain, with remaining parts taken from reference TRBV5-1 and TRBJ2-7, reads KAGVTQTPRYLIKTRGQQVTLSCSPISGHRSVSWYQQTPGQGLQFLFEYFSETQRNKGNFPGRFSGRQFSNSRSEMNVSTLELGDSALYLCASSLDYFSYEQYFGPGTRLTVT.

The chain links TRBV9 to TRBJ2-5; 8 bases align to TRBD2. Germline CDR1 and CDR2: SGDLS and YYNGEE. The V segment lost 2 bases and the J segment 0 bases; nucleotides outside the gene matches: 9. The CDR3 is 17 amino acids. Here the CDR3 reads CASSVISGGHHQETQYF. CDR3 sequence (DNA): TGTGCCAGCAGCGTGATAAGCGGGGGCCACCACCAAGAGACCCAGTACTTC.

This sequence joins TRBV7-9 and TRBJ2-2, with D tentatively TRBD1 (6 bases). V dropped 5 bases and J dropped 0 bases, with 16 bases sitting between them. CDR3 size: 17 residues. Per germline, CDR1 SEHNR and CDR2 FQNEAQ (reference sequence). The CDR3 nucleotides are TGTGCCAGCAGCCCCCCACAGGGCACCACGAACACCGGGGAGCTGTTTTTT. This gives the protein CASSPPQGTTNTGELFF.

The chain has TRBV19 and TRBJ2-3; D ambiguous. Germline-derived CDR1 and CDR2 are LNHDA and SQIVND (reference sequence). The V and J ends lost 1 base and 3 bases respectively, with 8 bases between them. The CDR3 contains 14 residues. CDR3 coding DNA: TGTGCCAGTAGTATAGTGGCGGTTACAGATACGCAGTATTTT. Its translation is CASSIVAVTDTQYF.

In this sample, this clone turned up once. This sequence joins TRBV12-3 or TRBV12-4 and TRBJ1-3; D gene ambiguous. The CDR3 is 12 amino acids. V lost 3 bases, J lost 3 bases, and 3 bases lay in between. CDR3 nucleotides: TGTGCCAGCAGTTTCTTTGGAAACACCATATATTTT. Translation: CASSFFGNTIYF.